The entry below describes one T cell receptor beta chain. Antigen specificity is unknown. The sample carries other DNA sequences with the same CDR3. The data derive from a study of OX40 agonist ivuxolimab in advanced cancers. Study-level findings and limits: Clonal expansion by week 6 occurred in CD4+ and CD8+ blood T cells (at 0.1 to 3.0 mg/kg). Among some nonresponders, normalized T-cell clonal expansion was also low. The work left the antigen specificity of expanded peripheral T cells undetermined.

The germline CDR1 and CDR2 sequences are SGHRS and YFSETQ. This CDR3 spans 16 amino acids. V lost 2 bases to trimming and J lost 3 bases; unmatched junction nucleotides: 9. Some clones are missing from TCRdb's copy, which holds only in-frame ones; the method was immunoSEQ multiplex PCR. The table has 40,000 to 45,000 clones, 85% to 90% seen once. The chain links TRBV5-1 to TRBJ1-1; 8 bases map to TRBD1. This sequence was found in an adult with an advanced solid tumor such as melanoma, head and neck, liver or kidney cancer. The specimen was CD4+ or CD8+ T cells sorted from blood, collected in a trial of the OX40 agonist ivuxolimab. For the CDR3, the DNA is TGCGCCAGCAGCTTATCGGGTTCAGGGGGCTACACTGAAGCTTTCTTT. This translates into CASSLSGSGGYTEAFF.